The 13 T cell receptor beta chains reported below all come from one sample, sequenced in a study of cytomegalovirus exposure and HLA in healthy donors. The PCR employed 60 Vbeta primers together with 13 Jbeta primers. Data came from immunoSEQ multiplex PCR; TCRdb stores just in-frame clones and leaves some out. The sample carries roughly 120,000 clones, approximately 80% recorded once. Sequenced material: PBMCs. All receptors derive from a man aged 18 to 30 in good health and CMV-seronegative.

This clone was counted a few times. The chain links TRBV7-2 to TRBJ2-6; D gene uncertain. With 5 bases removed from V and 2 bases from J, the gap between germline ends came to 16 bases. CDR3 length equals 17 residues. In germline, CDR1 is SGHTA, CDR2 FQGNSA. DNA of the CDR3: TGTGCCAGCAGCAAAGTCGAAAGAGTCCCTGGGGCCAACGTCCTGACTTTC. Its protein is CASSKVERVPGANVLTF.

This chain joins TRBV7-9 and TRBJ2-5; TRBD1 matches 8 bases. The ends lost 8 bases at V and 4 bases at J; junction bases unmatched: 9. The germline V gene encodes CDR1 SEHNR and CDR2 FQNEAQ (reference sequence). The CDR3 contains 14 residues. CDR3 sequence reads: CASSAGGAGETQYF. The CDR3 DNA reads TGTGCCAGCTCAGCAGGGGGCGCGGGAGAGACCCAGTACTTC.

J is TRBJ2-3 and V is TRBV10-1, with 9 nucleotides matching TRBD2. The germline CDR1 and CDR2 sequences are WNHNN and SYGVQD (reference sequence). The length of the CDR3 is 18 residues. With V trimmed by 3 bases and J by 4 bases, 14 bases remained unmatched. CDR3 protein: CASSDALNSGRVADTQYF. CDR3 DNA: TGCGCCAGCAGTGATGCCCTCAATAGCGGGAGAGTCGCAGATACGCAGTATTTT.

The chain employs TRBV19 and TRBJ2-6; maybe TRBD1 (6 bases). Germline V CDR1 and CDR2: LNHDA, SQIVND (reference sequence). The CDR3 contains 16 residues. V was shortened by 4 bases and J by 3 bases, with 13 bases between the two germline ends. CDR3 amino acids: CASSSPGANGANVLTF. The CDR3 region has the DNA TGTGCCAGTAGTAGTCCAGGGGCGAATGGGGCCAACGTCCTGACTTTC.

V is TRBV7-8 and J is TRBJ1-1; tentatively, D is TRBD1 (5 bases). V lost 8 bases and J 1 base, leaving 11 bases between the germline ends. The CDR3 is 13 residues long. Germline V gene lookup returns CDR1 SGHVS and CDR2 FQNEAQ. This CDR3 is CASLFTGNTEAFF. CDR3 nucleotides: TGTGCCAGCCTCTTCACAGGGAACACTGAAGCTTTCTTT.

This chain links TRBV27 with TRBJ2-1, with D uncertain. In germline, CDR1 is MNHEY, CDR2 SMNVEV (reference sequence). Trimming left V 3 bases short and J 6 bases short, with 12 bases between. This CDR3 is 14 amino acids long. This chain's CDR3 is CASSFLVDFNEQFF. Written as DNA, the CDR3 is TGTGCCAGCAGTTTCCTAGTAGATTTCAATGAGCAGTTCTTC.

This chain connects TRBV27 to TRBJ2-7; TRBD2 agrees at 8 bases. J was trimmed by 0 bases and V by 10 bases; bases with no gene match: 17. The CDR3 runs 17 residues. In germline, CDR1 is MNHEY, CDR2 SMNVEV (reference sequence). The CDR3 DNA reads as TGTGCCACCACGGGCCGGTCTAGCGGGTTGAGCTCCTACGAGCAGTACTTC. Its protein product is CATTGRSSGLSSYEQYF.

J is TRBJ2-2 and V is TRBV9, with TRBD2 as a possible D gene (5 bases). CDR1 and CDR2 from the germline V gene are SGDLS and YYNGEE. The CDR3 length is 14 residues. V lost 6 bases to trimming and J lost 6 bases, with 15 bases between them. CDR3 nucleotides: TGTGCCAGCACCATGCGGGCCTCCCCCGGGGAGCTGTTTTTT. It is translated as CASTMRASPGELFF. Looking up the rest from reference TRBV9 and TRBJ2-2 gives the full variable domain: DSGVTQTPKHLITATGQRVTLRCSPRSGDLSVYWYQQSLDQGLQFLIQYYNGEERAKGNILERFSAQQFPDLHSELNLSSLELGDSALYFCASTMRASPGELFFGEGSRLTVL.

The genes are TRBV5-1 and TRBJ1-1; TRBD1 aligns across 9 bases. In germline, CDR1 is SGHRS, CDR2 YFSETQ. After removal of 2 bases from V and 11 bases from J, the junction contained 16 bases not matched to a gene. This CDR3 spans 16 amino acids. CDR3 region: CASSFNPGQGYRGAFF. For the CDR3, the DNA is TGCGCCAGCAGCTTTAACCCGGGACAGGGTTATCGCGGGGCTTTCTTT.

This chain connects TRBV10-3 to TRBJ2-7; D gene ambiguous. Germline CDR1 is ENHRY and CDR2 is SYGVKD. This CDR3 region has 14 residues. Trimming took off 0 bases at V and 0 bases at J, with 6 bases between the two ends. The CDR3 region is CAISESEFSYEQYF. DNA of the CDR3: TGTGCCATCAGTGAGTCGGAGTTCTCCTACGAGCAGTACTTC.

This clone has just a few counts. This chain uses TRBV6-6 with TRBJ1-2, with D possibly TRBD1 on 5 matching bases. Germline assignment: CDR1 MNHNY and CDR2 SVGAGI (reference sequence). V lost 10 bases and J lost 3, with 12 bases in between. The CDR3 covers 12 residues. The CDR3 nucleotides are TGTGCCACCAAAGGGGAATACTATGGCTACACCTTC. It encodes CATKGEYYGYTF.

The V gene is TRBV5-5, the J gene TRBJ1-2; 11 positions agree with TRBD1. V lost 6 bases to trimming and J lost 0 bases; unmatched junction nucleotides: 4. Germline V gives CDR1 SGHKS, CDR2 YYEKEE (reference sequence). This CDR3 contains 15 residues. CDR3 residues: CASTRGQGANYGYTF. The CDR3 DNA reads TGTGCCAGCACTAGGGGACAGGGGGCTAACTATGGCTACACCTTC.

The chain carries TRBV11-3 and TRBJ1-1; TRBD1 might be the D (6 bases). This CDR3 region has 16 residues. CDR1 SGHNT and CDR2 YENEEA come from the germline V gene. Trimming removed 5 bases from V and 1 base from J, with 17 bases in between. The DNA for the CDR3 is TGTGCCAGCAGCAAGACCACCGGGACACAGAACACTGAAGCTTTCTTT. Protein sequence: CASSKTTGTQNTEAFF. The whole variable domain, remainder taken from reference TRBV11-3 and TRBJ1-1, is EAGVVQSPRYKIIEKKQPVAFWCNPISGHNTLYWYLQNLGQGPELLIRYENEEAVDDSQLPKDRFSAERLKGVDSTLKIQPAELGDSAVYLCASSKTTGTQNTEAFFGQGTRLTVV.